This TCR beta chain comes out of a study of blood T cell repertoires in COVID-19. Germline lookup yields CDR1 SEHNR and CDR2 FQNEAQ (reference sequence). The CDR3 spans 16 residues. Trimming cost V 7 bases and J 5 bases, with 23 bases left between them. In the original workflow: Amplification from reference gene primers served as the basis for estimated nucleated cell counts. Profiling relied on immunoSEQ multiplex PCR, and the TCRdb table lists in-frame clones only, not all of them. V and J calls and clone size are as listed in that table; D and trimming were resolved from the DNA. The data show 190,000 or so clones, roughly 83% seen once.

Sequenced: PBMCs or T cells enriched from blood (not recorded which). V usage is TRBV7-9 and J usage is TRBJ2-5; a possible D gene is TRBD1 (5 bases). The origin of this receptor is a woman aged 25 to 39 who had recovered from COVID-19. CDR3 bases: TGTGCCAGCATCAGTTCGGACAAGGCCACTCAGGAGACCCAGTACTTC. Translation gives CASISSDKATQETQYF.